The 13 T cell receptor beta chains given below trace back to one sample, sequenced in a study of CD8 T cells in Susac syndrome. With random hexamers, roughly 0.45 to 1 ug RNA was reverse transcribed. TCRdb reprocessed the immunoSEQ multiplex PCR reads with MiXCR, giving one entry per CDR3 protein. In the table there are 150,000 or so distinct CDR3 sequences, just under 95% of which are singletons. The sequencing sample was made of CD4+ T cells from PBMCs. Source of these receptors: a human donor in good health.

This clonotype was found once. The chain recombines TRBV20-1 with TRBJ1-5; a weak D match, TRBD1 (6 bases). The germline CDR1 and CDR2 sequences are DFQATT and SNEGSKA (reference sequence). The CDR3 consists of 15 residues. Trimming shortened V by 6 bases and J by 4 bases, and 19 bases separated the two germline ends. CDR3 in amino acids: CSATVLTGHNQPQHF. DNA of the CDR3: TGCAGTGCAACAGTTCTGACAGGACATAATCAGCCCCAGCATTTT.

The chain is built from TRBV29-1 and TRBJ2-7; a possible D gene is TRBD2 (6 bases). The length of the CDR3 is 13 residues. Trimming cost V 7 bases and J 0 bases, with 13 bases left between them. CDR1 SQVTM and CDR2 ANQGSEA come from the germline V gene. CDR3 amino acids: CSARTTSSYEQYF. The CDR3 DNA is TGCAGCGCCCGGACGACTAGCTCCTACGAGCAGTACTTC.

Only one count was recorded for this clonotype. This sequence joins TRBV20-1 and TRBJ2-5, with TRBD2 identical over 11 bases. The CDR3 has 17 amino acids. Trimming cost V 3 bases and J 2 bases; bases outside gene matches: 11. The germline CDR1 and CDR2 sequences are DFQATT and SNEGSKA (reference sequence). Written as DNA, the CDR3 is TGCAGTGCTAGTTCACTAGCGGGGGCCCTCTCGCAAGAGACCCAGTACTTC. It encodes CSASSLAGALSQETQYF.

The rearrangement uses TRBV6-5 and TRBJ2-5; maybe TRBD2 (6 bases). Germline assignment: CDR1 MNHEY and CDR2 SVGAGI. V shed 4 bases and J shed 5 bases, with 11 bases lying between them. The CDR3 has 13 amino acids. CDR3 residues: CASSLQEGETQYF. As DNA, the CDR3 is TGTGCCAGCAGTTTACAGGAGGGGGAGACCCAGTACTTC.

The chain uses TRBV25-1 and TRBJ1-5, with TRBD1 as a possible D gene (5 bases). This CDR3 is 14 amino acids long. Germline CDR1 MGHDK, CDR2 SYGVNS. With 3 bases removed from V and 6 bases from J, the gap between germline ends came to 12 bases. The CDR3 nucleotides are TGTGCCAGCAGTGAGCAGGGAAGTATTCAGCCCCAGCATTTT. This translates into CASSEQGSIQPQHF.

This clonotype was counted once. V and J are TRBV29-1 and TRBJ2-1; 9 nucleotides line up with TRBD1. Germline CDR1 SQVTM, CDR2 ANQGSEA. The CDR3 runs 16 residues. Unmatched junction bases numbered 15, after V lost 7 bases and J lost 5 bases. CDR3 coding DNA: TGCAGCGCCTCCCCCTACAGGGGGCGAGGGAACAATGAGCAGTTCTTC. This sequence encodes CSASPYRGRGNNEQFF.

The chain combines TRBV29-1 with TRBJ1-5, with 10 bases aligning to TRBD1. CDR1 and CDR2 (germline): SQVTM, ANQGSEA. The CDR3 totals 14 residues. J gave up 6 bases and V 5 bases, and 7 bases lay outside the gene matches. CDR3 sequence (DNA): TGCAGCGTTTCGGGACAGGGGTCGGGTCAGCCCCAGCATTTT. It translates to CSVSGQGSGQPQHF.

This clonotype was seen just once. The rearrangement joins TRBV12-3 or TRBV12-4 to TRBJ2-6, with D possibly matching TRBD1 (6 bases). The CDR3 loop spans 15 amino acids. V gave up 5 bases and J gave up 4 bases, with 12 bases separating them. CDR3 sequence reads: CASSTTGTGANVLTF. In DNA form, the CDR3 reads TGTGCCAGCAGTACAACAGGGACCGGGGCCAACGTCCTGACTTTC.

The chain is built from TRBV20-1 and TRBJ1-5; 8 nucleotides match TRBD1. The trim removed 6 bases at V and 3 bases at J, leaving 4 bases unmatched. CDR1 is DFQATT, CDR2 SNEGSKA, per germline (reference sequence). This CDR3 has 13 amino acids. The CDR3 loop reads CSASTGANQPQHF. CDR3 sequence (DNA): TGCAGTGCATCGACAGGGGCCAATCAGCCCCAGCATTTT.

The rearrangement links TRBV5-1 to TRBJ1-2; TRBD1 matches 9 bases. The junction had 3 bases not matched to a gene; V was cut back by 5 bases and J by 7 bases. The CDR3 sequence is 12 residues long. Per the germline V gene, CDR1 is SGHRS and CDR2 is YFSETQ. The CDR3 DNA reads TGCGCCAGCAGGGGACAGGGAGGTGGCTACACCTTC. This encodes CASRGQGGGYTF.

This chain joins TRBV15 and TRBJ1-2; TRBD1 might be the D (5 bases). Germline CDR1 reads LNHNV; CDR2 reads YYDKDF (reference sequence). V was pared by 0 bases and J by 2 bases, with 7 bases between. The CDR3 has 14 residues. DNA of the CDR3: TGTGCCACCAGCAGAGATCGGGGGAACTATGGCTACACCTTC. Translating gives CATSRDRGNYGYTF.

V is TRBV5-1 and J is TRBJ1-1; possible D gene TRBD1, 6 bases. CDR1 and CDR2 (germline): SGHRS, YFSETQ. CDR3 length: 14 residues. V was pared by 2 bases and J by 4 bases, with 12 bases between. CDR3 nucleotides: TGCGCCAGCAGCTTACAGGGTGTAGGCACTGAAGCTTTCTTT. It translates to CASSLQGVGTEAFF.

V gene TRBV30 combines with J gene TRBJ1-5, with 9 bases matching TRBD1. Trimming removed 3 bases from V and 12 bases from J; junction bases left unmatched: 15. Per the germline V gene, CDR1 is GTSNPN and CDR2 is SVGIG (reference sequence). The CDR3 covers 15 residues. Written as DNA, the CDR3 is TGTGCCTGGAGCGGGGGACAGGGCAATCAGTGGATCCAGCATTTT. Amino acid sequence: CAWSGGQGNQWIQHF.